This TCR beta chain was retrieved from a study of T cell responses to AZD1222 COVID-19 vaccine (dated by TCRdb to about 2021). Broadly, across the study: AZD1222 recipients with second doses at about 4 weeks or about 12 weeks were pooled, because spike-specific TCR depth and breadth did not differ between schedules. TCR sequencing was performed for roughly 250 trial participants, of whom roughly 200 were given two doses of AZD1222 and around 25 were given two doses of MenACWY control vaccine. Trial participants were enrolled by age into 18-55, 56-69 and 70-plus year subgroups, with approximately 160, 26 and 62 TCR-sequenced participants respectively. Overall study results and their limits: Epitopes outside the regions mutated in the B.1.351 and B.1.1.7 variants were reportedly recognized by nearly half of the unique spike-specific TCRs. Vaccine-associated CD4 TCRs spanned the whole spike protein, with dominant responses in regions 160-218 and 743-854. In the small 56-69-year group, the increase in depth fell short of significance, most likely because of low power. Most participants were white British and females outnumbered males, and the authors suggested that clonal diversity may have been underestimated. After two AZD1222 doses, both the breadth and the depth of spike-specific TCRs were significantly higher than at day 0 and than in MenACWY recipients. Conclusions about previously exposed vaccinees are limited, since just six AZD1222 recipients were seropositive for SARS-CoV-2 at baseline. Because no day 14 peak-response samples were available, the repertoires could be characterized only after the peak T cell response.

V was cut back by 2 bases and J by 2 bases, leaving a gap of 15 bases between them. From the germline V gene (reference sequence), CDR1 is MNHEY and CDR2 is SMNVEV. The CDR3 has 16 amino acids, counting the end cysteine and phenylalanine. Kept here is only the CDR3 DNA, which spans 48 bases and is read in frame from base 1. In the paper's terms, the time point label means: baseline before first vaccination. Samples from vaccinated people were obtained from the UK trials COV001 and COV002, which included a single-blind randomized controlled phase 2/3 trial of AZD1222 (ChAdOx1 nCoV-19) in healthy adults. For TCRbeta chain sequencing, PBMC samples from trial participants were taken at day 0 and at day 28 after the second dose. The CDR3 regions of human TCRbeta chains were analyzed by immunosequencing. Under the source paper's analysis protocol: TCRs in the repertoires were matched against a reference library of SARS-CoV-2-specific TCRs that had been generated with the MIRA antigen-specificity platform. Breadth meant the fraction of unique TCRs that were SARS-CoV-2-associated, whereas depth meant the fraction of total T cells that were SARS-CoV-2-associated. Each spike-specific TCR was assigned to its reactive spike region and to a CD4 or CD8 class using the MIRA data. Log10-transformed breadth and depth values were compared by one-way ANOVA with Sidak's multiple comparisons tests. Held by TCRdb, this immuneACCESS table contains in-frame sequences only and omits some clones. Under half of the omission traces to an unresolved V gene where checked; the cause of the rest is unknown. That table gives V, J and clone size, and the DNA gave D and trimming. Across this sample there are 110,000 to 150,000 clones, with 75% to 90% seen only once. About 8% of the sample rests with the top ten.

As concerns this clone: Its antigen is not yet known. There are no base qualities to consult, and no much larger clone falls within one base.

This clonotype was sampled from an adult in good health. The sequence links TRBV27 to TRBJ1-1; possibly the D gene is TRBD1, per 5 matching bases. Material: peripheral blood, obtained on day 0 of AZD1222 vaccination. The nucleotides read TGTGCCAGCAGTTTAAGCCCGGGACCCACAAACACTGAAGCTTTCTTT. Translated, it gives CASSLSPGPTNTEAFF.